One and the same sample provided the 25 T cell receptor beta chains below, sequenced in a study of T cells in Graves' hyperthyroidism and ophthalmopathy. The source material, RNA transcripts, was used to amplify TCR beta CDR3 regions. The study used the HTBI primer set for a first-round RT-PCR of the TCR CDR3. TCRdb ran MiXCR on the multiplex PCR reads and lists one entry per CDR3 protein. The sample has roughly 150,000 distinct CDR3 sequences; around 8.9% are singletons. Sequencing used blood. These receptors were taken from a woman aged 18-35 years with Graves' hyperthyroidism that later progressed to Graves' ophthalmopathy.

This clonotype was picked up many times. The CDR3 sequence is CATLGLAGEVTDTQYF. Written as DNA, the CDR3 is TGCGCCACCTTAGGACTAGCGGGAGAGGTGACAGATACGCAGTATTTT. The V call is TRBV10-2, the J call TRBJ2-3, with 13 bases identical to TRBD2. CDR1 and CDR2 from the germline V gene are WSHSY and SAAADI. J was trimmed by 3 bases and V by 10 bases; bases with no gene match: 10. The length of the CDR3 is 16 residues.

To note about this clonotype: A read error may be the cause here, since a much bigger clone is one base away. The chain joins TRBV30 to TRBJ2-5; D unresolved. There are 14 residues in the CDR3. Germline CDR1 GTSNPN, CDR2 SVGIG (reference sequence). V dropped 0 bases and J dropped 4 bases, with 12 bases sitting between them. The CDR3 region is CAWSVVKRTETQYF. In DNA, the CDR3 is TGTGCCTGGAGTGTGGTCAAAAGGACAGAGACCCAGTACTTC.

This clonotype was recorded many times. The V call is TRBV13, the J call TRBJ1-2, with 7 bases lining up with TRBD1. V lost 5 bases to trimming and J lost 6 bases; unmatched junction nucleotides: 6. This CDR3 region has 13 residues. Germline lookup yields CDR1 PRHDT and CDR2 FYEKMQ (reference sequence). The CDR3 protein is CASSAGGRNGYTF. DNA of the CDR3: TGTGCCAGCAGCGCAGGGGGTCGGAATGGCTACACCTTC.

Many counts were recorded for this clonotype. The CDR3 DNA is TGTGCCAGCAGCCATCGTAGCGGGAACTACGAGCAGTACTTC. Translation: CASSHRSGNYEQYF. The V and J genes are TRBV3-1 and TRBJ2-7; 8 bases agree with TRBD2. Germline V lookup: CDR1 LGHDT, CDR2 YNNKEL (reference sequence). The J segment lost 3 bases and the V segment lost 3 bases, leaving 4 bases of the junction unmatched. The CDR3 contains 14 residues.

The sample holds many counts of this clonotype. The chain links TRBV28 to TRBJ2-1; D unresolved. The CDR3 is made up of 17 amino acids. The V end was cut by 2 bases, the J end by 2 bases, with 16 bases between. Germline V gene lookup returns CDR1 MDHEN and CDR2 SYDVKM. The CDR3 reads CASSLSRRHRPYNEQFF. In nucleotides, the CDR3 is TGTGCCAGCAGTTTAAGTCGGAGACACAGACCCTACAATGAGCAGTTCTTC.

This clonotype was seen only once. The chain recombines TRBV7-2 with TRBJ1-1, with D unresolved. The CDR3 length is 14 residues. CDR1 SGHTA and CDR2 FQGNSA come from the germline V gene. V was cut by 5 bases and J by 1 base, with 11 bases left in between. The CDR3 sequence is CASSVTTTNTEAFF. The CDR3 DNA reads TGTGCCAGCAGCGTGACTACAACGAACACTGAAGCTTTCTTT.

This clonotype was seen many times. V usage is TRBV20-1 and J usage is TRBJ1-5; D is undetermined. V was shortened by 3 bases and J by 3 bases, with 12 bases between the two germline ends. The CDR3 sequence is 14 residues long. CDR1 is DFQATT and CDR2 is SNEGSKA in the germline V gene (reference sequence). The CDR3 sequence is CSASMGEFNQPQHF. As DNA, the CDR3 is TGCAGTGCTAGTATGGGCGAATTCAATCAGCCCCAGCATTTT.

This clonotype was observed at least ten times. V and J are TRBV29-1 and TRBJ1-2; D remains ambiguous. CDR3 length equals 13 residues. CDR1 SQVTM and CDR2 ANQGSEA come from the germline V gene. Trimming pared 3 bases from V and 8 bases from J, leaving 16 bases between. CDR3 region: CSVDLGRSAGYTF. CDR3 in DNA: TGCAGCGTTGATTTGGGCAGGTCGGCCGGCTACACCTTC.

This clonotype was observed at least ten times. This chain joins TRBV11-3 and TRBJ2-2; D is unresolved. Trimming removed 5 bases at V and 5 bases at J, with 6 bases between. CDR1 SGHNT and CDR2 YENEEA come from the germline V gene. This CDR3 comprises 12 residues. The CDR3 protein is CASSDMTGELFF. The CDR3 region has the DNA TGTGCCAGCAGCGATATGACCGGGGAGCTGTTTTTT.

CDR3 sequence (DNA): TGTGCCAGCACCCTTCGGGGTTCTCGGGAGCAGTACTTC. Residues: CASTLRGSREQYF. V usage is TRBV13 and J usage is TRBJ2-7; the D gene is possibly TRBD2 (5 bases). Germline CDR1 is PRHDT and CDR2 is FYEKMQ (reference sequence). Trimming cost V 7 bases and J 7 bases, with 17 bases left between them. The CDR3 has 13 residues.

About this clonotype itself: This may be a read error, as it is one base from a much larger clone. CDR3 region: CASRRLATSTDTQYF. CDR3 coding DNA: TGTGCCAGCAGAAGGCTAGCGACGAGCACAGATACGCAGTATTTT. The rearrangement joins TRBV2 to TRBJ2-3; tentative D call: TRBD2 (6 bases). Trimming took 6 bases from V and 0 from J, leaving 13 bases between them. Germline lookup yields CDR1 SNHLY and CDR2 FYNNEI. CDR3 length: 15 amino acids.

This clonotype was observed a handful of times. The chain has TRBV7-9 and TRBJ1-4; perhaps TRBD1 as D (6 bases). Trimming removed 5 bases at V and 8 bases at J, with 15 bases between. Germline V gives CDR1 SEHNR, CDR2 FQNEAQ (reference sequence). This CDR3 has 14 amino acids. The chain's CDR3 is CASSPESGAEKLFF. The CDR3 DNA follows: TGTGCCAGCAGCCCCGAGTCGGGGGCCGAAAAACTGTTTTTT.

This clonotype occurred many times. V and J are TRBV5-1 and TRBJ2-3, with a tentative D call TRBD2 (6 bases). V lost 1 base, J lost 1 base, and 13 bases lay in between. Germline V gives CDR1 SGHRS, CDR2 YFSETQ. There are 16 residues in the CDR3. The CDR3 DNA follows: TGCGCCAGCAGCTTGAAACTAGGCGGGGGCACAGATACGCAGTATTTT. Protein: CASSLKLGGGTDTQYF.

In its sample, this clonotype was seen many times. The V and J genes are TRBV20-1 and TRBJ2-2; perhaps D is TRBD1 or TRBD2 (5 bases each). Germline V gene data show CDR1 as DFQATT and CDR2 as SNEGSKA (reference sequence). V lost 0 bases and J lost 5, with 16 bases in between. The CDR3 extends over 16 amino acids. The CDR3 reads CSARDAQEGPTGELFF. As DNA, the CDR3 is TGCAGTGCTAGAGACGCCCAAGAGGGGCCTACCGGGGAGCTGTTTTTT.

With regard to this clonotype: A read error may explain this, as a much larger clone is one base away. V and J are TRBV6-1 and TRBJ2-1; 10 nucleotides agree with TRBD2. The germline V gene encodes CDR1 MNHNS and CDR2 SASEGT. This CDR3 comprises 18 residues. The CDR3 reads CASRTSGLRQGSYNEQLF. CDR3 DNA: TGTGCCAGCAGGACTAGCGGGTTACGCCAAGGATCCTACAATGAGCAGCTCTTC.

This clonotype was observed many times. The DNA of the CDR3 is TGCGCCAGCATTGGAACAGGGGTCACTGAAGCTTTCTTT. Protein: CASIGTGVTEAFF. The V gene is TRBV4-1, the J gene TRBJ1-1; 7 nucleotides align to TRBD1. CDR3 length: 13 residues. Germline CDR1 and CDR2: MGHRA and YSYEKL. The V segment lost 7 bases and the J segment 4 bases; nucleotides outside the gene matches: 6.

This clonotype was observed a handful of times. The V gene is TRBV5-6, the J gene TRBJ2-7; D gene uncertain. Trimming cost V 5 bases and J 6 bases, with 18 bases left between them. From germline, CDR1 is SGHDT and CDR2 YYEEEE. This CDR3 comprises 14 residues. The DNA for the CDR3 is TGTGCCAGCAGTACCGGAGCTGCTGTGGGCGAGCAGTACTTC. Its translation: CASSTGAAVGEQYF.

This sequence joins TRBV13 and TRBJ2-7; D may match TRBD1 or TRBD2 (5 bases each). Trimming stripped 5 bases from V and 0 bases from J, with 14 bases between. Germline lookup yields CDR1 PRHDT and CDR2 FYEKMQ (reference sequence). The CDR3 has 15 amino acids. Here the CDR3 DNA reads TGTGCCAGCAGCATCCGGGACGGAAGCTCCTACGAGCAGTACTTC. This gives the protein CASSIRDGSSYEQYF.

This clonotype was counted ten times or more. Here the CDR3 reads CASSPPWAAGYTF. The CDR3 bases are TGTGCCAGCAGCCCCCCGTGGGCTGCTGGCTACACCTTC. The chain couples TRBV7-9 to TRBJ1-2; D not certain. The CDR3 is 13 residues long. Trimming took 5 bases from V and 7 from J, leaving 14 bases between them. Germline V gene data show CDR1 as SEHNR and CDR2 as FQNEAQ (reference sequence).

The chain recombines TRBV2 with TRBJ1-6, with D unresolved. The V gene's germline CDR1 is SNHLY and CDR2 FYNNEI. CDR3 length: 16 residues. V lost 5 bases and J lost 0, with 11 bases in between. The CDR3 nucleotides read TGTGCCAGCAGTTTGACACCAAGCTCCTATAATTCACCCCTCCACTTT. Amino acids: CASSLTPSSYNSPLHF.

This clonotype was seen repeatedly, ten times or more. V gene TRBV6-2 or TRBV6-3 combines with J gene TRBJ2-5, with 14 bases aligning to TRBD2. Germline V gives CDR1 MNHEY, CDR2 SVGEGT. With 6 bases clipped from V and 4 bases from J, the junction kept 7 bases outside the gene matches. This CDR3 region has 16 residues. The CDR3 DNA is TGTGCCAGCAGGTGGACTAGCGGGGGGTCACGAGAGACCCAGTACTTC. Its translation is CASRWTSGGSRETQYF.

This clonotype was counted ten times or more. The chain's CDR3 is CASSLFVGGRLFF. As DNA, the CDR3 is TGTGCCAGCAGTTTATTTGTTGGGGGTCGACTGTTTTTT. The gene calls are TRBV27 and TRBJ1-4, with D perhaps TRBD1 (5 bases). The germline V and J ends were trimmed by 1 base and 13 bases, with 13 bases remaining between them. CDR3 size: 13 residues. Germline lookup yields CDR1 MNHEY and CDR2 SMNVEV (reference sequence).

This clonotype occurred many times. This chain connects TRBV19 to TRBJ1-4; weak D call: TRBD1 (5 bases). Trimming pared 2 bases from V and 3 bases from J, leaving 10 bases between. The length of the CDR3 is 15 residues. CDR1 is LNHDA and CDR2 is SQIVND in the germline V gene (reference sequence). The chain's CDR3 is CASSITGTANEKLFF. The CDR3 coding sequence is TGTGCCAGTAGTATAACGGGGACGGCTAATGAAAAACTGTTTTTT.

The count of this clonotype is one. The chain couples TRBV7-8 to TRBJ2-7, with 11 bases lining up with TRBD2. Losses at the gene ends were 3 bases for V and 3 bases for J; bases not matched to a gene: 10. The CDR3 runs to 17 residues. Germline CDR1 and CDR2: SGHVS and FQNEAQ. The CDR3, as DNA: TGTGCCAGCAGCTTGGAGTTGGGACTAGCGGCGTTCTACGAGCAGTACTTC. This encodes CASSLELGLAAFYEQYF.

This clonotype occurred many times. The genes are TRBV3-1 and TRBJ1-1, with D maybe TRBD1 (5 bases). This CDR3 comprises 13 residues. V was cut by 7 bases and J by 4 bases, with 13 bases left in between. CDR1 and CDR2 from the germline V gene are LGHDT and YNNKEL (reference sequence). This chain's CDR3 is CASNPRGGTEAFF. As DNA, the CDR3 is TGTGCCAGCAACCCGCGGGGGGGCACTGAAGCTTTCTTT.